This T cell receptor (beta chain) was recovered during a study of CD4+ T cells in melanoma. Study-wide points: Diverse differentiation states were reported for melanoma neoantigen-specific CD4+ T cells. CD8+ T cell, macrophage and B cell function reportedly correlated with neoantigen-specific CD4+ T cells.

CDR3 size: 14 residues. Trimming removed 4 bases from V and 6 bases from J, with 15 bases in between. Germline CDR1 SEHNR, CDR2 FQNEAQ (reference sequence). This clone is labeled medium-sized. What it binds is not known. Profiled with immunoSEQ multiplex PCR; TCRdb holds only in-frame clones, not every one. The sample includes some 15,000 clones, 50% to 75% of them seen just once. The rearrangement links TRBV7-9 to TRBJ1-2; D may be TRBD1 (5 bases). The sequenced sample was cells from a culture (not recorded whether cultured in vitro). The sequence came from a human donor with melanoma. The CDR3 reads CASSSTGTENGYTF. The CDR3 bases are TGTGCCAGCAGCTCTACCGGGACGGAAAATGGCTACACCTTC.